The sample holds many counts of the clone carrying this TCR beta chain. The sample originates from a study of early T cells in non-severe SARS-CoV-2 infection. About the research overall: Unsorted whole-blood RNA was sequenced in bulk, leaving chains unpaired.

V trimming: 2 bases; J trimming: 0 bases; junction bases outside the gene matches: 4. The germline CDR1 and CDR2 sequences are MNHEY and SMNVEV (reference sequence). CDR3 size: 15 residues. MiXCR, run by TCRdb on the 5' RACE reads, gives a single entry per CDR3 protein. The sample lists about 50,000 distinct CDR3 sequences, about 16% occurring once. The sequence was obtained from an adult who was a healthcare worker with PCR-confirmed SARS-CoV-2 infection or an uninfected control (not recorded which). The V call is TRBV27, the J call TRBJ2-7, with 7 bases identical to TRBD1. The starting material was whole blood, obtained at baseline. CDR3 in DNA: TGTGCCAGCAGTTTAAAGGGGACAGCCTCCTACGAGCAGTACTTC. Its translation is CASSLKGTASYEQYF.